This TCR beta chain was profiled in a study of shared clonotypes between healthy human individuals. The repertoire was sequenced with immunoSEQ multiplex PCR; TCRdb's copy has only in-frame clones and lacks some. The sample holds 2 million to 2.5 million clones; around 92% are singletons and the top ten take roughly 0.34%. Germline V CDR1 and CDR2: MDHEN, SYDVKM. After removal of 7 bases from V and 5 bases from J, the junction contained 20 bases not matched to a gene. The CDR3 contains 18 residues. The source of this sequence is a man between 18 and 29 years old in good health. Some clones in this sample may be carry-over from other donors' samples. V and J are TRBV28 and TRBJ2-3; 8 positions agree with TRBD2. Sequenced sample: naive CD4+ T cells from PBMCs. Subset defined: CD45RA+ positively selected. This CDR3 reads CASKALWGAGDFLDTQYF. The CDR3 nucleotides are TGTGCCAGCAAGGCCCTGTGGGGAGCGGGAGACTTTTTAGATACGCAGTATTTT. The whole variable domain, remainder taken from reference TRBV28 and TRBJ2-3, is DVKVTQSSRYLVKRTGEKVFLECVQDMDHENMFWYRQDPGLGLRLIYFSYDVKMKEKGDIPEGYSVSREKKERFSLILESASTNQTSMYLCASKALWGAGDFLDTQYFGPGTRLTVL.